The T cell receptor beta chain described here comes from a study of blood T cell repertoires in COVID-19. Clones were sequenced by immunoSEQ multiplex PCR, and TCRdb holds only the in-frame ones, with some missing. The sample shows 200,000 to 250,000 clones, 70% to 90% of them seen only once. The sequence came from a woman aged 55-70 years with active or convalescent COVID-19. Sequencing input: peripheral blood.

CDR3 nucleotide sequence: TGTGCCTGGAGTGCGGGGACAGTCGATCTAGAGACCCAGTACTTC. This translates into CAWSAGTVDLETQYF. The chain is built from TRBV30 and TRBJ2-5; 7 bases align to TRBD1. The germline gives CDR1 GTSNPN, CDR2 SVGIG (reference sequence). V lost 1 base to trimming and J lost 4 bases; unmatched junction nucleotides: 9. The CDR3 contains 15 residues.